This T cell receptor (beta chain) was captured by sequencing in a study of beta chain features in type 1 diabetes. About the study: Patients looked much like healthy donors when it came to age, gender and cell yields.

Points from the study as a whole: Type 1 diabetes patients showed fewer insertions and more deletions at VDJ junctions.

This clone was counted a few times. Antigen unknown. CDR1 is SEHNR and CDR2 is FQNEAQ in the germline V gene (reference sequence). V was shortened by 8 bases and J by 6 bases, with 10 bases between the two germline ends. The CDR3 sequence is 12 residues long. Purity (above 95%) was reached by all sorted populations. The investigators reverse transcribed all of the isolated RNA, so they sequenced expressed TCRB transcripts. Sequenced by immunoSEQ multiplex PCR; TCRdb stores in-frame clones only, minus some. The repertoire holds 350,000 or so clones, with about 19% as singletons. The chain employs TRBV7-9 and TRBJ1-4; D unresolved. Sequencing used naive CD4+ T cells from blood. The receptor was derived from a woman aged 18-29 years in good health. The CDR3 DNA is TGTGCCAGCGCTTCCACGGATGAAAAACTGTTTTTT. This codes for CASASTDEKLFF. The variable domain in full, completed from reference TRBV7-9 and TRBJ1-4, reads DTGVSQNPRHKITKRGQNVTFRCDPISEHNRLYWYRQTLGQGPEFLTYFQNEAQLEKSRLLSDRFSAERPKGSFSTLEIQRTEQGDSAMYLCASASTDEKLFFGSGTQLSVL.